This T cell receptor beta chain was recovered during a study of T cells in Graves' hyperthyroidism and ophthalmopathy. Stability of Graves' hyperthyroidism was defined as absent ophthalmopathy progression within 18 months. This clonotype has at least ten counts. Amplified TCR beta CDR3 regions derived from RNA transcripts. HTBI primers were the set used in a first-round RT-PCR of the TCR CDR3. TCRdb redid the calling of the multiplex PCR reads with MiXCR, one entry per CDR3 protein. This sample has about 350,000 distinct CDR3 sequences, with approximately 15% found just once. The germline V and J ends were trimmed by 2 bases and 2 bases, with 10 bases remaining between them. The CDR3 runs to 14 residues.

Sample: blood. This TCR derives from a woman younger than 45 with Graves' hyperthyroidism. The chain combines TRBV12-3 or TRBV12-4 with TRBJ2-7, with D hard to call. This CDR3 reads CASSLSPTTYEQYF. CDR3 sequence (DNA): TGTGCCAGCAGTTTATCTCCCACTACCTACGAGCAGTACTTC.